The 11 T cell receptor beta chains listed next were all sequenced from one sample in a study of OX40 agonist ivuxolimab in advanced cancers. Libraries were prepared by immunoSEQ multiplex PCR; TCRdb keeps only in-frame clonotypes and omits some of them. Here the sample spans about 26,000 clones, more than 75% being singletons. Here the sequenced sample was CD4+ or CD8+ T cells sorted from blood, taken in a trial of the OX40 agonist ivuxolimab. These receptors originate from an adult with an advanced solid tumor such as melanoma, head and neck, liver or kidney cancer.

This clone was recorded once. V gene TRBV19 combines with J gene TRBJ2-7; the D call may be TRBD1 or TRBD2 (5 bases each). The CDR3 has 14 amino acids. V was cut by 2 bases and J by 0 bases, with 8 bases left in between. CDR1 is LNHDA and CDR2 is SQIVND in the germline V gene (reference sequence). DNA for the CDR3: TGTGCCAGTAGTATATCGGGGACCTCCTACGAGCAGTACTTC. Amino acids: CASSISGTSYEQYF.

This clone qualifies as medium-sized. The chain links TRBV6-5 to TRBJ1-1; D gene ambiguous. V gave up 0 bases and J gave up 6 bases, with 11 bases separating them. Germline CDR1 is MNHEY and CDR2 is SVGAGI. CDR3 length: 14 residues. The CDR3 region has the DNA TGTGCCAGCAGTTACTCGTCGGCCGTCCCTGAAGCTTTCTTT. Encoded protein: CASSYSSAVPEAFF.

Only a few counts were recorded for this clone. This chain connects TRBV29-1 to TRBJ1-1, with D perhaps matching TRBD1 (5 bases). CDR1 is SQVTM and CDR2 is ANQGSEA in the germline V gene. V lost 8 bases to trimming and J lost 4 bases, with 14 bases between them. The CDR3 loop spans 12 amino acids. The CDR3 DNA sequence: TGCAGCCTCAGGGATGGGTCCACTGAAGCTTTCTTT. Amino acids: CSLRDGSTEAFF.

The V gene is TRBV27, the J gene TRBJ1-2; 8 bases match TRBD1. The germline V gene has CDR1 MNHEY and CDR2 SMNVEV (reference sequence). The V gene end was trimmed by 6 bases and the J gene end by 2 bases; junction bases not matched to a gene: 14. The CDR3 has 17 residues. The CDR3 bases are TGTGCCAGCAGCTCCGGGACTTCAGGGGGCAAAAACTATGGCTACACCTTC. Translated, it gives CASSSGTSGGKNYGYTF.

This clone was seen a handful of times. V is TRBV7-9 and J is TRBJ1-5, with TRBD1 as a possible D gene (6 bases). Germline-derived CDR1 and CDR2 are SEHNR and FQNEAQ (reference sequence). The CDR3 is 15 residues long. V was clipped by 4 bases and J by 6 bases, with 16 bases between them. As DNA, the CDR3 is TGTGCCAGCAGCTCCGGGACACTAGGTAGTCAGCCCCAGCATTTT. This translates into CASSSGTLGSQPQHF. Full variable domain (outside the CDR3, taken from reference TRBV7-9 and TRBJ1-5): DTGVSQNPRHKITKRGQNVTFRCDPISEHNRLYWYRQTLGQGPEFLTYFQNEAQLEKSRLLSDRFSAERPKGSFSTLEIQRTEQGDSAMYLCASSSGTLGSQPQHFGDGTRLSIL.

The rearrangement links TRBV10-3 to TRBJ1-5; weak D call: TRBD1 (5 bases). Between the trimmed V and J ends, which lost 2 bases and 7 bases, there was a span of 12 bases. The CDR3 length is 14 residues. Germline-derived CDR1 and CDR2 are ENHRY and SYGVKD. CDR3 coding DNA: TGTGCCATCAGTGAGAGTGGGGGAGGGCAGCCCCAGCATTTT. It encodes CAISESGGGQPQHF.

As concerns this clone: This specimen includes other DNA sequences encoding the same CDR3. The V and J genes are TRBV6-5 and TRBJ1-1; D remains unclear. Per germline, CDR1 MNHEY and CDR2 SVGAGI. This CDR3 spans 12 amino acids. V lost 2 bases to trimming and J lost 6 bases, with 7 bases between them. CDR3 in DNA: TGTGCCAGCAGTTACCTGGGCCCTGAAGCTTTCTTT. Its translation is CASSYLGPEAFF.

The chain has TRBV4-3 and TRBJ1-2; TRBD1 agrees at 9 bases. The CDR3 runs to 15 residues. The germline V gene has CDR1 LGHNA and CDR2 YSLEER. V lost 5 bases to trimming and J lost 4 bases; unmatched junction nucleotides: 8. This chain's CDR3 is CASSLGQGDAYGYTF. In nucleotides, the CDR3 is TGCGCCAGCAGCTTGGGACAGGGTGATGCCTATGGCTACACCTTC.

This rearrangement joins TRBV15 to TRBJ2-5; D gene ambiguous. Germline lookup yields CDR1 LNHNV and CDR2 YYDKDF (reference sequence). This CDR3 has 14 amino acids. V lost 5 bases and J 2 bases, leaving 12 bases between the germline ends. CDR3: CATSGPGEQETQYF. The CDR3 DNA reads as TGTGCCACCAGCGGCCCCGGAGAGCAAGAGACCCAGTACTTC.

CDR3 sequence (DNA): TGTGCCAGCATTCCTACGACTCTAGCGGGGGGGACCCAGTACTTC. Protein: CASIPTTLAGGTQYF. The chain combines TRBV6-5 with TRBJ2-5; 11 positions match TRBD2. With V trimmed by 7 bases and J by 7 bases, 11 bases remained unmatched. The CDR3 extends over 15 amino acids. Germline V CDR1 and CDR2: MNHEY, SVGAGI.

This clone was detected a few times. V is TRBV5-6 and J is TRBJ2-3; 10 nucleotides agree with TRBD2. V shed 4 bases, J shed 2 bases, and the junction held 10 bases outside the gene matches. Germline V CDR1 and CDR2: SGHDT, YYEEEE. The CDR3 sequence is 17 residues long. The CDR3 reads CASSVKSGGEYTDTQYF. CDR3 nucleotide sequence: TGTGCCAGCAGCGTTAAAAGCGGGGGGGAATACACAGATACGCAGTATTTT.